Below, 23 T cell receptor beta chains from the same sample are listed, as sequenced in a study of human T cells and chemical hapten exposure. Time point of the sample: patch test 1, 2 weeks after DPC sensitization. The sample's treatment: therapeutic diphenylcyclopropenone sensitization with weekly scalp DPC. TCRdb re-analysed the RACE reads in MiXCR, keeping a single row per CDR3 protein. Here the sample spans some 94,000 distinct CDR3 sequences, around 12% being singletons. The material sequenced was whole blood, taken in connection with sensitization to the hapten diphenylcyclopropenone (DPC). The source is a woman in her thirties or forties with alopecia areata. Some clones in this sample may be carry-over from other donors' samples.

This clonotype was picked up many times. The chain combines TRBV12-3 or TRBV12-4 with TRBJ1-1; TRBD1 matches 7 bases. This CDR3 is built from 15 residues. Trimming took 8 bases from V and 0 from J; bases not matched to a gene: 9. The CDR3 DNA is TGTGCCAGCCACGTGGCAGGGGGAGTGAACACTGAAGCTTTCTTT. It codes for CASHVAGGVNTEAFF.

The chain joins TRBV29-1 to TRBJ2-7; 10 nucleotides align to TRBD1. V was pared by 4 bases and J by 6 bases, with 6 bases of the junction left unmatched. The CDR3 is 13 residues long. Germline CDR1 SQVTM, CDR2 ANQGSEA. The chain's CDR3 is CSVVKGTGVEQYF. In DNA form, the CDR3 reads TGCAGCGTTGTTAAAGGGACAGGGGTCGAGCAGTACTTC.

In this sample, this clonotype turned up many times. This chain links TRBV28 with TRBJ2-2, with 14 bases that match TRBD2. Germline V gives CDR1 MDHEN, CDR2 SYDVKM. V lost 6 bases, J lost 7 bases, and 7 bases stayed unmatched. This CDR3 spans 16 amino acids. CDR3 loop: CASRGTSGGRDGELFF. Here the CDR3 DNA reads TGTGCCAGCAGGGGGACTAGCGGGGGCCGTGACGGGGAGCTGTTTTTT. The variable domain in full, completed from reference TRBV28 and TRBJ2-2, reads DVKVTQSSRYLVKRTGEKVFLECVQDMDHENMFWYRQDPGLGLRLIYFSYDVKMKEKGDIPEGYSVSREKKERFSLILESASTNQTSMYLCASRGTSGGRDGELFFGEGSRLTVL.

The chain couples TRBV30 to TRBJ1-2; D is ambiguous. Germline V gives CDR1 GTSNPN, CDR2 SVGIG (reference sequence). The CDR3 is made up of 12 amino acids. V was pared by 5 bases and J by 6 bases, with 13 bases between. CDR3 bases: TGTGCCTGGGGGCTCAACCGTCATGGCTACACCTTC. Protein: CAWGLNRHGYTF. Full variable domain (missing parts from reference TRBV30 and TRBJ1-2): SQTIHQWPATLVQPVGSPLSLECTVEGTSNPNLYWYRQAAGRGLQLLFYSVGIGQISSEVPQNLSASRPQDRQFILSSKKLLLSDSGFYLCAWGLNRHGYTFGSGTRLTVV.

This chain joins TRBV29-1 and TRBJ2-3; 7 bases align to TRBD1. The junction had 5 bases not matched to a gene; V was cut back by 4 bases and J by 4 bases. The germline CDR1 and CDR2 sequences are SQVTM and ANQGSEA. The CDR3 loop spans 13 amino acids. Here the CDR3 DNA reads TGCAGCGTTGTTCGGGACAGCGCAGATACGCAGTATTTT. It yields the protein CSVVRDSADTQYF.

The chain uses TRBV7-6 and TRBJ2-7; 9 bases align to TRBD1. Germline V lookup: CDR1 SGHVS, CDR2 FNYEAQ. The J segment lost 1 base and the V segment lost 1 base, leaving 2 bases of the junction unmatched. The CDR3 contains 15 residues. CDR3 residues: CASSLDRGLSYEQYF. For the CDR3, the DNA is TGTGCCAGCAGCTTAGACAGGGGGCTTTCCTACGAGCAGTACTTC.

V and J are TRBV12-3 or TRBV12-4 and TRBJ2-3; 10 positions match TRBD2. This CDR3 region has 16 residues. Trimming cost V 4 bases and J 2 bases; bases outside gene matches: 6. The CDR3 spells CASSYGSGRLTDTQYF. CDR3 DNA sequence: TGTGCCAGCAGTTACGGTAGCGGGAGGCTCACAGATACGCAGTATTTT.

This clonotype has more than one count but fewer than ten. J is TRBJ2-5 and V is TRBV5-1; 9 bases agree with TRBD1. V gave up 4 bases and J gave up 3 bases; unmatched junction bases: 4. The CDR3 sequence is 14 residues long. Germline CDR1 is SGHRS and CDR2 is YFSETQ. CDR3 sequence: CASSVQGAEETQYF. The CDR3 region has the DNA TGCGCCAGCAGCGTACAGGGGGCGGAAGAGACCCAGTACTTC.

This clonotype was counted ten times or more. The chain couples TRBV2 to TRBJ1-1, with 7 bases lining up with TRBD1. Germline V gene data show CDR1 as SNHLY and CDR2 as FYNNEI. V gave up 8 bases and J gave up 4 bases; unmatched junction bases: 13. There are 15 residues in the CDR3. CDR3 protein: CASRPTTGAGTEAFF. As DNA, the CDR3 is TGTGCCAGCCGCCCTACAACAGGGGCGGGCACTGAAGCTTTCTTT.

This clonotype was found a few times. This chain uses TRBV5-1 with TRBJ1-1; unclear D gene. The V gene lost 2 bases and the J gene lost 4 bases, with 9 bases spanning the gap. CDR3 length: 13 residues. The germline CDR1 and CDR2 sequences are SGHRS and YFSETQ. CDR3: CASSLLAATEAFF. CDR3 DNA sequence: TGCGCCAGCAGCTTATTGGCGGCCACTGAAGCTTTCTTT. Full variable domain (remainder filled in from reference TRBV5-1 and TRBJ1-1): KAGVTQTPRYLIKTRGQQVTLSCSPISGHRSVSWYQQTPGQGLQFLFEYFSETQRNKGNFPGRFSGRQFSNSRSEMNVSTLELGDSALYLCASSLLAATEAFFGQGTRLTVV.

V gene TRBV20-1 combines with J gene TRBJ2-1; TRBD2 agrees at 9 bases. The CDR3 runs 12 residues. V shed 6 bases and J 9 bases; nucleotides not matched to a gene: 6. Germline V gives CDR1 DFQATT, CDR2 SNEGSKA (reference sequence). In DNA, the CDR3 is TGCAGTGCGGTAGCGGGAGTAACTGAGCAGTTCTTC. It specifies CSAVAGVTEQFF.

This clonotype has ten or more counts. V gene TRBV6-2 or TRBV6-3 combines with J gene TRBJ2-7; 13 bases fit TRBD2. Trimming at V came to 6 bases and at J to 1 base, leaving 15 bases not matched to a gene. Germline loops: CDR1 MNHEY, CDR2 SVGEGT. CDR3 length: 19 residues. The CDR3 DNA is TGTGCCAGCAGACCCGGACTAGCGGGAGTCGGCGGCGGATCCTACGAGCAGTACTTC. This codes for CASRPGLAGVGGGSYEQYF.

This clonotype was picked up a small number of times. The chain combines TRBV28 with TRBJ1-2; no firm D call. The CDR3 extends over 13 amino acids. Trimming removed 5 bases at V and 4 bases at J, with 11 bases between. Germline loops: CDR1 MDHEN, CDR2 SYDVKM. This CDR3 is CASSPEAVYGYTF. CDR3 DNA: TGTGCCAGCAGTCCGGAGGCAGTCTATGGCTACACCTTC.

This clonotype has only a few counts. This CDR3 is CASGGWVQNNSPLHF. The CDR3 nucleotides are TGTGCCAGCGGCGGTTGGGTACAGAATAATTCACCCCTCCACTTT. The chain has TRBV5-5 and TRBJ1-6; D remains unclear. CDR1 is SGHKS and CDR2 is YYEKEE in the germline V gene (reference sequence). Trimming shortened V by 7 bases and J by 5 bases, and 16 bases separated the two germline ends. The CDR3 runs 15 residues.

This clonotype was found many times. The rearrangement links TRBV28 to TRBJ2-3, with a possible D match to TRBD1 (5 bases). The CDR3 covers 11 residues. V was trimmed by 5 bases and J by 10 bases, leaving 10 bases between them. Germline-derived CDR1 and CDR2 are MDHEN and SYDVKM. The CDR3 sequence is CASSAPRAQYF. CDR3 coding DNA: TGTGCCAGCAGTGCTCCCAGGGCGCAGTATTTT.

The sample holds a few counts of this clonotype. The chain employs TRBV28 and TRBJ1-5; TRBD1 is a possible D gene (6 bases). The ends were cut back, 6 bases at V and 2 bases at J, with 11 bases in the middle. Per the germline V gene, CDR1 is MDHEN and CDR2 is SYDVKM. The length of the CDR3 is 14 residues. CDR3 protein: CASREPGGNQPQHF. The CDR3 DNA is TGTGCCAGCAGGGAGCCAGGGGGCAATCAGCCCCAGCATTTT.

This clonotype was seen a handful of times. At one boundary the junction diverges from the germline segment, which might be a read error. This chain joins TRBV7-7 and TRBJ2-2; TRBD1 matches at 10 bases. The CDR3 consists of 16 residues. Germline-derived CDR1 and CDR2 are SSHAT and FNYEAQ (reference sequence). The CDR3 bases are TGTGCTAGCAGCTTAGGACAGGGGGCGAACACCGGGGAGCTGTTTTTT. Translation gives CASSLGQGANTGELFF. The full variable domain, completed using reference TRBV7-7 and TRBJ2-2, is GAGVSQSPRYKVTKRGQDVTLRCDPISSHATLYWYQQALGQGPEFLTYFNYEAQPDKSGLPSDRFSAERPEGSISTLTIQRTEQRDSAMYRCASSLGQGANTGELFFGEGSRLTVL.

This clonotype is classed as large. The rearrangement joins TRBV29-1 to TRBJ2-1; tentatively, D is TRBD1 (5 bases). The germline gives CDR1 SQVTM, CDR2 ANQGSEA. Trimming removed 5 bases from V and 8 bases from J, with 13 bases in between. The CDR3 totals 12 residues. The CDR3 sequence: CSVRAQGDEQFF. DNA for the CDR3: TGCAGCGTTAGGGCCCAAGGGGATGAGCAGTTCTTC.

The rearrangement joins TRBV18 to TRBJ1-2; D might be TRBD1 (5 bases). Deletions cut 3 bases from V and 3 bases from J, with 11 bases between. The CDR3 contains 14 residues. The germline gives CDR1 KGHSH, CDR2 LQKENI. The DNA of the CDR3 is TGTGCCAGCTCACCCCGGGAGGGACACTATGGCTACACCTTC. Its translation: CASSPREGHYGYTF.

The chain employs TRBV18 and TRBJ2-3; no definite D call. There are 15 residues in the CDR3. V was shortened by 0 bases and J by 5 bases, with 12 bases between the two germline ends. The germline gives CDR1 KGHSH, CDR2 LQKENI. CDR3 residues: CASSPPRPAGDTQYF. CDR3 in DNA: TGTGCCAGCTCACCACCCCGGCCTGCAGGAGATACGCAGTATTTT.

The chain uses TRBV3-1 and TRBJ2-5; a weak D match, TRBD2 (5 bases). Germline V CDR1 and CDR2: LGHDT, YNNKEL (reference sequence). The CDR3 contains 15 residues. V lost 2 bases and J lost 2, with 12 bases in between. CDR3 protein: CASSQRTLIQETQYF. Here the CDR3 DNA reads TGTGCCAGCAGCCAACGGACTCTCATTCAAGAGACCCAGTACTTC.

The chain recombines TRBV30 with TRBJ2-1; 7 positions match TRBD2. The CDR3 sequence is 12 residues long. Germline CDR1 reads GTSNPN; CDR2 reads SVGIG (reference sequence). Germline trimming cut 1 base from V and 13 bases from J; bases unmatched to any gene: 7. The CDR3: CAWSALGTKQFF. DNA of the CDR3: TGTGCCTGGAGTGCCCTCGGGACTAAACAGTTCTTC.

This clonotype came up a few times. The V and J genes are TRBV20-1 and TRBJ2-1, with D unclear. The CDR3 extends over 15 amino acids. Trimming shortened V by 2 bases and J by 2 bases, and 13 bases separated the two germline ends. The germline gives CDR1 DFQATT, CDR2 SNEGSKA (reference sequence). CDR3 loop: CSARPPGLAYNEQFF. The CDR3 DNA reads TGCAGTGCTAGACCCCCCGGGTTGGCCTACAATGAGCAGTTCTTC.